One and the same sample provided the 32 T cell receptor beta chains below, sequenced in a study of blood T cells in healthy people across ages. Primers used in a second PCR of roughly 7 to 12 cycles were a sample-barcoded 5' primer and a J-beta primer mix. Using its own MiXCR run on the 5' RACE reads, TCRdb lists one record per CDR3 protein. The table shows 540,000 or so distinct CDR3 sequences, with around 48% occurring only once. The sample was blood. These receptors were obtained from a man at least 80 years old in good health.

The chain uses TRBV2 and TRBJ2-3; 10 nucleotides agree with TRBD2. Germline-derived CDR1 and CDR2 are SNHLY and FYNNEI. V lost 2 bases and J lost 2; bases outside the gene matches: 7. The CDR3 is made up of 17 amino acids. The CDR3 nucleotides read TGTGCCAGCAGTGAAATAGGAGCGGGAGGGCCCACAGATACGCAGTATTTT. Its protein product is CASSEIGAGGPTDTQYF.

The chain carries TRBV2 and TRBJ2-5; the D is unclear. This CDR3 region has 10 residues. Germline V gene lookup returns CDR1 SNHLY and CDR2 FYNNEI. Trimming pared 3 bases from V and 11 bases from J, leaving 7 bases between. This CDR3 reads CASSEIEQYF. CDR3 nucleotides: TGTGCCAGCAGTGAGATTGAGCAGTACTTC.

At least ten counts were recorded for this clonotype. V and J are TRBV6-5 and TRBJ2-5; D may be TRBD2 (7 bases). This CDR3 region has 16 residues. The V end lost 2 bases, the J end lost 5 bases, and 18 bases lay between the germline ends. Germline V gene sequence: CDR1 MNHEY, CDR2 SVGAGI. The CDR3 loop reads CASSYAGAIGSETQYF. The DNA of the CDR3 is TGTGCCAGCAGTTACGCGGGGGCGATAGGTTCGGAGACCCAGTACTTC.

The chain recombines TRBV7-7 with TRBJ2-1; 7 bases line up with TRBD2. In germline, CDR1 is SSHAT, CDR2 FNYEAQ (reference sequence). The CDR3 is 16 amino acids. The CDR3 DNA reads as TGTGCTAGAAGCTTAGCGCACGGGACTACCTACAATGAGCAGTTCTTC. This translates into CARSLAHGTTYNEQFF.

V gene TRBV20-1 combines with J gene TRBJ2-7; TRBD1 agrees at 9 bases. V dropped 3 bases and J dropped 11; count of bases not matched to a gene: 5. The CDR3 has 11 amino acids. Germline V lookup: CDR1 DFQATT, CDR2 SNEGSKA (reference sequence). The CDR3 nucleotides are TGCAGTGCTAGTCTACAGGGGGCGAAGTACTTC. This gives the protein CSASLQGAKYF.

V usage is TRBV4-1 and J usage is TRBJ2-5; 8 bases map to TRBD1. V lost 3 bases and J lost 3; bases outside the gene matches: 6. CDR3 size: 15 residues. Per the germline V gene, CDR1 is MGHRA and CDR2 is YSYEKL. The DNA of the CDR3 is TGCGCCAGCAGCCATCCTGGGACAGGAAAAGAGACCCAGTACTTC. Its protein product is CASSHPGTGKETQYF.

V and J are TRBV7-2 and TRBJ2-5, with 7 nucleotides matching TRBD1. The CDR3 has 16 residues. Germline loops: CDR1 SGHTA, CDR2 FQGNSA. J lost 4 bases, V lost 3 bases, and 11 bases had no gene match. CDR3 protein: CASSFRDSPLGETQYF. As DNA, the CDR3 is TGTGCCAGCAGCTTCCGGGACAGCCCCTTGGGAGAGACCCAGTACTTC.

In nucleotides, the CDR3 is TGCGCCAGCAGCGCTAGCGGGGGGCCCAACCCAAACTACGAGCAGTACTTC. Translated, it gives CASSASGGPNPNYEQYF. This rearrangement joins TRBV4-1 to TRBJ2-4, with TRBD2 matching 11 bases. The DNA end lines up better with TRBJ2-7; the J call may be wrong. The CDR3 loop spans 17 amino acids. CDR1 is MGHRA, CDR2 YSYEKL, per germline.

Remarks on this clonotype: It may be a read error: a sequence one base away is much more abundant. The DNA for the CDR3 is TGCAGCGTCGCCGAAGGGAGCGCGACCCAGTACTTC. It translates to CSVAEGSATQYF. The chain carries TRBV29-1 and TRBJ2-5; weak D call: TRBD2 (5 bases). This CDR3 has 12 residues. The V end was cut by 6 bases, the J end by 7 bases, with 15 bases between. Germline CDR1 and CDR2: SQVTM and ANQGSEA.

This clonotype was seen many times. As DNA, the CDR3 is TGTGCCAGCAGCACTGGGCTCATGAACACTGAAGCTTTCTTT. Its protein is CASSTGLMNTEAFF. This sequence joins TRBV9 and TRBJ1-1; no clear D gene. The CDR3 totals 14 residues. V was clipped by 4 bases and J by 0 bases, with 10 bases between them. Germline V gives CDR1 SGDLS, CDR2 YYNGEE. Full variable domain (remainder filled in from reference TRBV9 and TRBJ1-1): DSGVTQTPKHLITATGQRVTLRCSPRSGDLSVYWYQQSLDQGLQFLIQYYNGEERAKGNILERFSAQQFPDLHSELNLSSLELGDSALYFCASSTGLMNTEAFFGQGTRLTVV.

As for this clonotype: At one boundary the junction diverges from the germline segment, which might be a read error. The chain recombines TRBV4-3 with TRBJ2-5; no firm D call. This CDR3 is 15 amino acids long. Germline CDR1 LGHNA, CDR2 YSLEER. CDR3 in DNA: TGCGCCTGCAGCCAAGATCGGGCCCCACAGGAGACCCAGTACTTC. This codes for CACSQDRAPQETQYF.

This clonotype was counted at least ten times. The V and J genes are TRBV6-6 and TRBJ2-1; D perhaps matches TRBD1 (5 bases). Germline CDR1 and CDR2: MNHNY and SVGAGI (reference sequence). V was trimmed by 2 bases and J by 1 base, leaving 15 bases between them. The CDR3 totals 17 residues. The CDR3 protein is CASSYPQGFSSYNEQFF. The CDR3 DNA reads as TGTGCCAGCAGTTACCCTCAGGGCTTTTCGTCCTACAATGAGCAGTTCTTC.

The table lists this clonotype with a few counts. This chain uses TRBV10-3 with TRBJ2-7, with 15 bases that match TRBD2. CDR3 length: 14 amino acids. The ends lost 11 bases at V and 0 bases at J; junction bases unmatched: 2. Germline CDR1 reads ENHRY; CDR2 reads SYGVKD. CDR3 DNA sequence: TGTGCCGCGGGACTAGCGGGGGGCTCCTACGAGCAGTACTTC. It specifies CAAGLAGGSYEQYF.

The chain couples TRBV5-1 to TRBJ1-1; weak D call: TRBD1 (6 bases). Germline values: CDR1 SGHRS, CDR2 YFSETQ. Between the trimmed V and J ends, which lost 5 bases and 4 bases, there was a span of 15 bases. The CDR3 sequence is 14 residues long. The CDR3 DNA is TGCGCCAGCAGGTTCAGGGGTTTGGGCACTGAAGCTTTCTTT. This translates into CASRFRGLGTEAFF.

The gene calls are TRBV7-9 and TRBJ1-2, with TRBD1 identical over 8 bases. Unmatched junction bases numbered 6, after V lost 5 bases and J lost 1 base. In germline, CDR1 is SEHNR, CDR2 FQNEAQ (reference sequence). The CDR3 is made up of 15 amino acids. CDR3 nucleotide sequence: TGTGCCAGCAGCCTTTACGGACAGGGTAACTATGGCTACACCTTC. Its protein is CASSLYGQGNYGYTF.

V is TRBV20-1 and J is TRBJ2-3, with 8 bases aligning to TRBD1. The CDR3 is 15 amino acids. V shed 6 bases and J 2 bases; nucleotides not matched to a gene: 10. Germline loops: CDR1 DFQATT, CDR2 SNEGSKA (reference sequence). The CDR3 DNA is TGCAGTGCCGAGACAGGGGACTCTCTCACAGATACGCAGTATTTT. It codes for CSAETGDSLTDTQYF.

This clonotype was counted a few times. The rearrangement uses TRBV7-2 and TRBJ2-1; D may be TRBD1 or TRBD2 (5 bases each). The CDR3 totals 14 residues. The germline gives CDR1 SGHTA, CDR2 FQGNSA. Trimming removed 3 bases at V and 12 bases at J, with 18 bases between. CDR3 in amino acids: CASSFSLAGGGQFF. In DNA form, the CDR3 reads TGTGCCAGCAGCTTTAGTCTAGCTGGGGGTGGGCAGTTCTTC.

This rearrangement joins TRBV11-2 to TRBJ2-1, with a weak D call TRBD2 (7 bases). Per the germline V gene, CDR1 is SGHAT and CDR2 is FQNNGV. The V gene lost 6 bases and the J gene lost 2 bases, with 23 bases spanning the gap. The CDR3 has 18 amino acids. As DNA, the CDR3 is TGTGCCAGCAGATCGAGGGGGGGGTTCGGGCAAACCTACAATGAGCAGTTCTTC. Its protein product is CASRSRGGFGQTYNEQFF.

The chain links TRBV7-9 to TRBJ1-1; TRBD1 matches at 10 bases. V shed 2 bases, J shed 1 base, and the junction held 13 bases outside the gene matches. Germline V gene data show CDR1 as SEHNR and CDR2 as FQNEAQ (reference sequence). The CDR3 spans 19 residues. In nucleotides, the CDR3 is TGTGCCAGCAGCTTACCTCTTGTCCTGACAGGGGGCGGGAACACTGAAGCTTTCTTT. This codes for CASSLPLVLTGGGNTEAFF.

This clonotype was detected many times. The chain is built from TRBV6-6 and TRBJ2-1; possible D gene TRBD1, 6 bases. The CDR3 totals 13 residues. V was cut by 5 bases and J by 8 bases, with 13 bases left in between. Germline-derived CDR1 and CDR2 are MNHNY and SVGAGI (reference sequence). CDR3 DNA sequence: TGTGCCAGCAGTAAATACAGGGCCTATGAGCAGTTCTTC. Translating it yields CASSKYRAYEQFF.

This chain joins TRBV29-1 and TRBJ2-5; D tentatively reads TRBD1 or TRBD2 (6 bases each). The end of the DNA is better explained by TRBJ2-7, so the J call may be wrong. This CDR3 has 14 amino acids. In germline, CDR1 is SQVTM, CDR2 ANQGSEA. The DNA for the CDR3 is TGCAGCGCCGCGCCCCGGGGGCTCGTTAACGAGCAGTACTTC. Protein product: CSAAPRGLVNEQYF.

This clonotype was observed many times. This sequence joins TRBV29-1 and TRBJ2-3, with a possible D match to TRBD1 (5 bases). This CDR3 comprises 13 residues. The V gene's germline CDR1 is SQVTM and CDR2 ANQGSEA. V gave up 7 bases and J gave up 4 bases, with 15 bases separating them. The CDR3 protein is CSALASGSDTQYF. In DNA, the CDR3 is TGCAGCGCCCTGGCGTCAGGGTCAGATACGCAGTATTTT.

CDR3: CASSQGKGSSGSQKNIQYF. Here the CDR3 DNA reads TGTGCCAGCAGCCAGGGAAAAGGGAGTTCCGGGTCACAGAAAAACATTCAGTACTTC. This chain uses TRBV14 with TRBJ2-4; D might be TRBD2 (5 bases). The CDR3 extends over 19 amino acids. Trimming left V 3 bases short and J 4 bases short, with 25 bases between. Germline CDR1 is SGHDN and CDR2 is FVKESK.

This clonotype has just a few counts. CDR3 amino acids: CSANWGVNEQFF. CDR3 in DNA: TGCAGTGCTAATTGGGGGGTCAATGAGCAGTTCTTC. This chain uses TRBV20-1 with TRBJ2-1, with D possibly being TRBD2 (6 bases). The CDR3 is 12 residues long. Trimming left V 4 bases short and J 6 bases short, with 10 bases between. Per the germline V gene, CDR1 is DFQATT and CDR2 is SNEGSKA (reference sequence).

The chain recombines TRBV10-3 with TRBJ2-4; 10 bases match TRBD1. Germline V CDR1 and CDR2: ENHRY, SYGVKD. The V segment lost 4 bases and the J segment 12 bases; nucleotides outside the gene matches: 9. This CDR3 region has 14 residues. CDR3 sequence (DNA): TGTGCCATCAGTGTCTCTGAGACAGGGGGCTCTCAGTACTTC. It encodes CAISVSETGGSQYF.

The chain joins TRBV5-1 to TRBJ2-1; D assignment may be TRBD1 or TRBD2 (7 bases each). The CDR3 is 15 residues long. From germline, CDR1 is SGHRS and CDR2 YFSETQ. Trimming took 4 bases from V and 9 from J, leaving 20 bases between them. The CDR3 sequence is CASSGRQGRGGEQFF. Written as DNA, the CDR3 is TGCGCCAGCAGCGGAAGACAGGGCCGCGGGGGTGAGCAGTTCTTC.

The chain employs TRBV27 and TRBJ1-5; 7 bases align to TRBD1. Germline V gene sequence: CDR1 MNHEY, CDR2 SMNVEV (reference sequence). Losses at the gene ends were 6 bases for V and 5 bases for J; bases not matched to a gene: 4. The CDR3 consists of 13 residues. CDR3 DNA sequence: TGTGCCAGCAGAGTGACAGGGCATCAGCCCCAGCATTTT. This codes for CASRVTGHQPQHF.

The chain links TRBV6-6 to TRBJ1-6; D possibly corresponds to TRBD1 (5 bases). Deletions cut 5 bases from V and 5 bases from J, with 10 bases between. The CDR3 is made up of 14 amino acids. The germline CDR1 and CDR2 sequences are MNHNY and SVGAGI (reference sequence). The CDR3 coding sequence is TGTGCCAGCAGTCGAGGGACGGATAATTCACCCCTCCACTTT. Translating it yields CASSRGTDNSPLHF.

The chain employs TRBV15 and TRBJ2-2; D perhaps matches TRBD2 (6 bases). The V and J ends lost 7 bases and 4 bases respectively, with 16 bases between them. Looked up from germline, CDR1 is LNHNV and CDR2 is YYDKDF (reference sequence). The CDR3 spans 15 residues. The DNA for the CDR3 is TGTGCCACCACCACCACGGGACTTGTCACCGGGGAGCTGTTTTTT. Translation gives CATTTTGLVTGELFF.

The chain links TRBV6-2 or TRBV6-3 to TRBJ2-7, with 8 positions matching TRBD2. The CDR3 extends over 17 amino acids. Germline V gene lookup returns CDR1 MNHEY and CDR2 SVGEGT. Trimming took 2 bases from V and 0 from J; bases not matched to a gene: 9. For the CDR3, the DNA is TGTGCCAGCAGTTACGCTAGCGGGCGACCGAGCTCCTACGAGCAGTACTTC. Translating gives CASSYASGRPSSYEQYF.

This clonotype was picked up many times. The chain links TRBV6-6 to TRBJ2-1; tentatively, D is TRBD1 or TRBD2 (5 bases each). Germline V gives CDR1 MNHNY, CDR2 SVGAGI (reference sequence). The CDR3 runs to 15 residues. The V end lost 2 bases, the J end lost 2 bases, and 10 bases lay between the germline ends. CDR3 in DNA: TGTGCCAGCAGTTACGTATCGGGGCCCTACAATGAGCAGTTCTTC. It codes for CASSYVSGPYNEQFF.

CDR3 protein: CASSQDPRTEQFF. The CDR3 nucleotides are TGCGCCAGCAGCCAAGATCCTAGAACTGAGCAGTTCTTC. The chain combines TRBV4-3 with TRBJ2-1; D unresolved. Deletions cut 0 bases from V and 9 bases from J, with 9 bases between. The CDR3 is made up of 13 amino acids. Germline lookup yields CDR1 LGHNA and CDR2 YSLEER.